This TCR beta chain emerged from a study of human T cells and chemical hapten exposure. The study, taken as a whole, reports: DPC sensitization left the count of TCRs above 1 in 1000 unchanged.

Indicated time point: patch test 1, 2 weeks after DPC sensitization. Documented treatment: therapeutic diphenylcyclopropenone sensitization with weekly scalp DPC. Donation of samples came from alopecia patients who were 18 to 70 years old and suitable for DPC. Unseparated into fractions, whole blood served as the source from which total RNA was extracted. V gave up 3 bases and J gave up 4 bases, with 13 bases separating them. Germline values: CDR1 SGHNT, CDR2 YENEEA. The CDR3 loop spans 14 amino acids. This clonotype was detected only a few times. The antigen is undetermined. TCRdb ran MiXCR on the RACE reads and lists one entry per CDR3 protein. The table shows 75,000 to 90,000 distinct CDR3 sequences, with around 10% occurring only once.

This chain connects TRBV11-3 to TRBJ2-7; D not certain. This clonotype originated in a woman in her forties or fifties with alopecia areata. Some clones in this sample may be carry-over from other donors' samples. Here the sequenced sample was whole blood, taken in connection with sensitization to the hapten diphenylcyclopropenone (DPC). The DNA of the CDR3 is TGTGCCAGCAGCTTCGAGGCCTCGGCATACGAGCAGTACTTC. Amino acids: CASSFEASAYEQYF.